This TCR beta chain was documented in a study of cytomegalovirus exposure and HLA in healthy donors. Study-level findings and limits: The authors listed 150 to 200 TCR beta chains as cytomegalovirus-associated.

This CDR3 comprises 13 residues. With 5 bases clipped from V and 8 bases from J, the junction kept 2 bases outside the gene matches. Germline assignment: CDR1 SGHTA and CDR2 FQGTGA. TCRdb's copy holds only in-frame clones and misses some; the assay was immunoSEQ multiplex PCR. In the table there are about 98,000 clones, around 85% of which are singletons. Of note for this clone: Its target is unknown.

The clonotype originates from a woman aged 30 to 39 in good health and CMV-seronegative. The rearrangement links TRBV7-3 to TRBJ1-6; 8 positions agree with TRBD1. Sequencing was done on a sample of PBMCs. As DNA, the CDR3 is TGTGCCAGCAGCCAGGACAGGGATTCACCCCTCCACTTT. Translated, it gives CASSQDRDSPLHF.